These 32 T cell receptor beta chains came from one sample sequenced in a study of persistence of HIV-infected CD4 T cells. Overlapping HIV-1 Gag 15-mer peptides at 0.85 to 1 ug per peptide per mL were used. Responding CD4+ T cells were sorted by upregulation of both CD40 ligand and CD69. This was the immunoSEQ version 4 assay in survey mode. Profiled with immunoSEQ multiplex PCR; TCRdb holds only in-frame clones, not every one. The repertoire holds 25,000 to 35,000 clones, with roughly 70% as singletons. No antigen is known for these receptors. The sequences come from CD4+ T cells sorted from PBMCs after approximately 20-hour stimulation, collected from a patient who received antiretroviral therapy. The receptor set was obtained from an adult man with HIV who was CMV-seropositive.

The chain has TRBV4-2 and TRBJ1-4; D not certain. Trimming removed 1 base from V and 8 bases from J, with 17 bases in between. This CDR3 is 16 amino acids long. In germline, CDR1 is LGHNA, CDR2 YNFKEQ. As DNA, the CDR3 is TGTGCCAGCAGCCAAGGGTCCGGACCCGAAGGCGAAAAACTGTTTTTT. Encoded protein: CASSQGSGPEGEKLFF.

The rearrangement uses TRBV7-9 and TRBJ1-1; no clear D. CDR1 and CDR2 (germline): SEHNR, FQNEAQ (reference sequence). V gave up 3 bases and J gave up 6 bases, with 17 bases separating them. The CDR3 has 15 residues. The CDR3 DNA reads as TGTGCCAGCAGCTTCTTAGATGGGGTGGTTCCTGAAGCTTTCTTT. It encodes CASSFLDGVVPEAFF.

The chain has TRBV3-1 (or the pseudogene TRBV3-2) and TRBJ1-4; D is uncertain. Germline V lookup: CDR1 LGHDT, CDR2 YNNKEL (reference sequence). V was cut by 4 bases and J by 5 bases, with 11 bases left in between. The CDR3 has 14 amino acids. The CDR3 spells CASSRTRMNEKLFF. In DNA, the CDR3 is TGTGCCAGCAGCCGGACCAGGATGAATGAAAAACTGTTTTTT.

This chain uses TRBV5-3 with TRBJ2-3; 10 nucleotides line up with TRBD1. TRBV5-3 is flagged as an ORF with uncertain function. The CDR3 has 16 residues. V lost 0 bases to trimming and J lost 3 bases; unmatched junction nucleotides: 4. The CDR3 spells CARSLARTGGTDTQYF. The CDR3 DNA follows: TGTGCCAGAAGCTTGGCCCGGACAGGGGGAACAGATACGCAGTATTTT.

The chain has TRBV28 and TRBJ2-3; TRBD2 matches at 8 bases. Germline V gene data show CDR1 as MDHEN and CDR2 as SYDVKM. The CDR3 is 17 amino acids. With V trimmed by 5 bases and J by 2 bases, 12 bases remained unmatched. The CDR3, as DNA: TGTGCCAGCAGTCCCCTGCGGGGGGCCCTACCCACAGATACGCAGTATTTT. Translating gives CASSPLRGALPTDTQYF.

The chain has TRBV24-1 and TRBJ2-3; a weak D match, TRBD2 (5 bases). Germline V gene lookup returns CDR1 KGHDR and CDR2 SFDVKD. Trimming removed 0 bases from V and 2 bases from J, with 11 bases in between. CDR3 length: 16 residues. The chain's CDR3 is CATSDLNRGNTDTQYF. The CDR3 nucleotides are TGTGCCACCAGTGATTTGAACAGAGGGAACACAGATACGCAGTATTTT.

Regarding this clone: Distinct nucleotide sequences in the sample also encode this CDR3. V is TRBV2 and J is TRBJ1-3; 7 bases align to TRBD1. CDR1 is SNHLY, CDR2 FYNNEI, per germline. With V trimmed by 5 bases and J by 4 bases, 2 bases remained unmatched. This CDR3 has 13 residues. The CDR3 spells CASSTGVGNTIYF. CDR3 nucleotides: TGTGCCAGCAGTACAGGGGTCGGAAACACCATATATTTT.

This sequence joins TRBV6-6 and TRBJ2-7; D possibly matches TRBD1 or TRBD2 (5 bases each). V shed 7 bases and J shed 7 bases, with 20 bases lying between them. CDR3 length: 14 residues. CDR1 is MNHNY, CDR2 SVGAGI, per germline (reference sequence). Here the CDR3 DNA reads TGTGCCAGCACCTCCAGGGACCCCGGGAAAGAGCAGTACTTC. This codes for CASTSRDPGKEQYF.

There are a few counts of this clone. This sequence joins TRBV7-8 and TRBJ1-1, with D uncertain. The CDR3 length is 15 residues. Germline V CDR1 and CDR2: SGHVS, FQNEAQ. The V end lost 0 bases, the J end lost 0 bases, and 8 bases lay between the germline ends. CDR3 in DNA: TGTGCCAGCAGCTTAGCGGACTACATGAACACTGAAGCTTTCTTT. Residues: CASSLADYMNTEAFF.

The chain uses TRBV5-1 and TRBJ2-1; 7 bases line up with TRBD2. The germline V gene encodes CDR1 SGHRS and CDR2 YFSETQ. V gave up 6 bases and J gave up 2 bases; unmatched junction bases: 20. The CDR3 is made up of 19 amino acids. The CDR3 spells CASKGYKGTERGAYNEQFF. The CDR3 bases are TGCGCCAGCAAAGGCTATAAGGGCACCGAGCGGGGAGCCTACAATGAGCAGTTCTTC.

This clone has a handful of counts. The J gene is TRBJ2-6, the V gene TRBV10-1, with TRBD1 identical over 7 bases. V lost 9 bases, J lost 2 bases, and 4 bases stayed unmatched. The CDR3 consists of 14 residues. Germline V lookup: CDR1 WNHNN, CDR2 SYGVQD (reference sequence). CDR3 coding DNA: TGCGCCAGTTCCGGACAGGCTGGGGCCAACGTCCTGACTTTC. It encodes CASSGQAGANVLTF.

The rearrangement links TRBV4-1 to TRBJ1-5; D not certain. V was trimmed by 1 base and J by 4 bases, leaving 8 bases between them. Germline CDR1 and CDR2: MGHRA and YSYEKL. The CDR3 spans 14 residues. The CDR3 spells CASSQVIVNQPQHF. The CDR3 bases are TGCGCCAGCAGCCAAGTGATCGTAAATCAGCCCCAGCATTTT.

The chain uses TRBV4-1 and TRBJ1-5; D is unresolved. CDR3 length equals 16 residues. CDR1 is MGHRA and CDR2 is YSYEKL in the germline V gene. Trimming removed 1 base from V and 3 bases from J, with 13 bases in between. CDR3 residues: CASSQAWWRDNQPQHF. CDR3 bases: TGCGCCAGCAGCCAAGCCTGGTGGCGGGACAATCAGCCCCAGCATTTT.

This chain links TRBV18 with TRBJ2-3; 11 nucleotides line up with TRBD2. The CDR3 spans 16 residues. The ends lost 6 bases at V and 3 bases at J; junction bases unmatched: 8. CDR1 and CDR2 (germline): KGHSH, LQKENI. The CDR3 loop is CASSQLLAGGTDTQYF. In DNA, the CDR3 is TGTGCCAGCTCGCAACTCCTAGCGGGGGGTACAGATACGCAGTATTTT.

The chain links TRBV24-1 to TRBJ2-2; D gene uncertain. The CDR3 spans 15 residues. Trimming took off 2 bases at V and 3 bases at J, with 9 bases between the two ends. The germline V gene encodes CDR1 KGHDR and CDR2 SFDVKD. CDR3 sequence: CATSDSLGDTGELFF. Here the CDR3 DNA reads TGTGCCACCAGTGATTCCCTTGGGGACACCGGGGAGCTGTTTTTT.

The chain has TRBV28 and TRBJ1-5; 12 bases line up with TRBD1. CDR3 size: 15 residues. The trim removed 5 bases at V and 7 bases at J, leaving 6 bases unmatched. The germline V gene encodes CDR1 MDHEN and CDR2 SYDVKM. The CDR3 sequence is CASSAGTGGHQPQHF. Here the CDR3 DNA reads TGTGCCAGCAGTGCCGGGACAGGGGGCCACCAGCCCCAGCATTTT.

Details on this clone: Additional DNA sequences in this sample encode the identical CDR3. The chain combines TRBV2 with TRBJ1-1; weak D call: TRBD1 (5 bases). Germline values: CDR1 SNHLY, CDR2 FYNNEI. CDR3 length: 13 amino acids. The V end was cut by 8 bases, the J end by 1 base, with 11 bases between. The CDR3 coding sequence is TGTGCCAGCGGAGGGGAACGGAACACTGAAGCTTTCTTT. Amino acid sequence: CASGGERNTEAFF.

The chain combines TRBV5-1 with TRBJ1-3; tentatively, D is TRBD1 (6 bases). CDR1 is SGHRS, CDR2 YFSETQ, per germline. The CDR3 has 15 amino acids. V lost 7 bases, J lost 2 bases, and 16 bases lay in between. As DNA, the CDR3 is TGCGCCAGCCATGAACCTTCAGGGGCTGGAAACACCATATATTTT. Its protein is CASHEPSGAGNTIYF. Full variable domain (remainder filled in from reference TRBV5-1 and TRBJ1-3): KAGVTQTPRYLIKTRGQQVTLSCSPISGHRSVSWYQQTPGQGLQFLFEYFSETQRNKGNFPGRFSGRQFSNSRSEMNVSTLELGDSALYLCASHEPSGAGNTIYFGEGSWLTVV.

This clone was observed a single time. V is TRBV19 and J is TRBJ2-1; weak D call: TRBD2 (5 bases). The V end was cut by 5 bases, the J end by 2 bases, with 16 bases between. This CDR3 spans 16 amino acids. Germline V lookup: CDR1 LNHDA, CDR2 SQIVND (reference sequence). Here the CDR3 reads CASSPTGIRAYNEQFF. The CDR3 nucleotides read TGTGCCAGTAGTCCCACCGGGATCCGAGCCTACAATGAGCAGTTCTTC.

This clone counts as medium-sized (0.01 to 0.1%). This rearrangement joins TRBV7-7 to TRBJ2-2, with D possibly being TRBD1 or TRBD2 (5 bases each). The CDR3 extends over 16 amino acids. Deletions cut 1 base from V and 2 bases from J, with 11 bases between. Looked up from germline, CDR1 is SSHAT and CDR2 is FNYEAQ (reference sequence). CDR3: CASSLGRGVNTGELFF. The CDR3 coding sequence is TGTGCCAGCAGCTTAGGCCGGGGCGTAAACACCGGGGAGCTGTTTTTT. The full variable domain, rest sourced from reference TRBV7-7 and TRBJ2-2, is GAGVSQSPRYKVTKRGQDVTLRCDPISSHATLYWYQQALGQGPEFLTYFNYEAQPDKSGLPSDRFSAERPEGSISTLTIQRTEQRDSAMYRCASSLGRGVNTGELFFGEGSRLTVL.

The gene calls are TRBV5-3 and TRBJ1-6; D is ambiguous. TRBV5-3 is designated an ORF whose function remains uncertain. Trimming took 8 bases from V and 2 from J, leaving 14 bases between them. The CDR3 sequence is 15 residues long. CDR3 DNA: TGTGCCAGCCGGACGGATTTACCCTATAATTCACCCCTCCACTTT. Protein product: CASRTDLPYNSPLHF.

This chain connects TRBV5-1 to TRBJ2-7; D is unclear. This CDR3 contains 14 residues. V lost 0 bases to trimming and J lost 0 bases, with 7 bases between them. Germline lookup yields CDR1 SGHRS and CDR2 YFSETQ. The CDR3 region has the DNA TGCGCCAGCAGCTTGGATTCAGTCTCCTACGAGCAGTACTTC. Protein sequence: CASSLDSVSYEQYF.

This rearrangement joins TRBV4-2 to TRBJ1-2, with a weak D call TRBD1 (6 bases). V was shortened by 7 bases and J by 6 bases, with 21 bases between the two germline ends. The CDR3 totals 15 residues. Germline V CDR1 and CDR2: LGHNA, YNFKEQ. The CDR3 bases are TGTGCCAGCATTAAGGACCCCGGGGGCTTGAATGGCTACACCTTC. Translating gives CASIKDPGGLNGYTF.

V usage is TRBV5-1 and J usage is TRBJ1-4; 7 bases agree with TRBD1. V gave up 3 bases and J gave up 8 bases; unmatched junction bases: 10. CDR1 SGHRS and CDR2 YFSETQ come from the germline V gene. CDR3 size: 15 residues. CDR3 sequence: CASSSRTGAGEKLFF. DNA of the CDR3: TGCGCCAGCAGCTCGAGAACAGGGGCGGGGGAAAAACTGTTTTTT. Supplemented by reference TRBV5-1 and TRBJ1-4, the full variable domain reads KAGVTQTPRYLIKTRGQQVTLSCSPISGHRSVSWYQQTPGQGLQFLFEYFSETQRNKGNFPGRFSGRQFSNSRSEMNVSTLELGDSALYLCASSSRTGAGEKLFFGSGTQLSVL.

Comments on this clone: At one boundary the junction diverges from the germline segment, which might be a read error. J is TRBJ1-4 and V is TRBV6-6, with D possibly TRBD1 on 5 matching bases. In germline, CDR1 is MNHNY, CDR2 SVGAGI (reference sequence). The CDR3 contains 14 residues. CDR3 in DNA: TGTGCCAGCAGTATAACCCGGGACTCACCTAACCCCCCTTTT. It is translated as CASSITRDSPNPPF.

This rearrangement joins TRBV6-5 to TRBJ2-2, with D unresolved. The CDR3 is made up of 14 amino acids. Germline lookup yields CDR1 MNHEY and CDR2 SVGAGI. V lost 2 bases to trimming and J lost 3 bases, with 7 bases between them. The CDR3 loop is CASSYRRDTGELFF. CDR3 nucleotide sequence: TGTGCCAGCAGTTACCGAAGGGACACCGGGGAGCTGTTTTTT.

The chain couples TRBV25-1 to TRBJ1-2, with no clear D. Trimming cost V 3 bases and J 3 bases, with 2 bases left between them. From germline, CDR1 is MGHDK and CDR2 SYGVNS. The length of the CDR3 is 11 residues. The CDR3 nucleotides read TGTGCCAGCAGTGAGTACTATGGCTACACCTTC. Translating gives CASSEYYGYTF.

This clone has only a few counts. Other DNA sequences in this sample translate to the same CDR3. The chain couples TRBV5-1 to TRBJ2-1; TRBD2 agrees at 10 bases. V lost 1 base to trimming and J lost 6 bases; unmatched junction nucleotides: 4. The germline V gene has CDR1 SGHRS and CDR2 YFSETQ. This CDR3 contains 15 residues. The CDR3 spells CASSLSLAGSNEQFF. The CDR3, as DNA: TGCGCCAGCAGCTTGTCACTAGCGGGGTCCAATGAGCAGTTCTTC.

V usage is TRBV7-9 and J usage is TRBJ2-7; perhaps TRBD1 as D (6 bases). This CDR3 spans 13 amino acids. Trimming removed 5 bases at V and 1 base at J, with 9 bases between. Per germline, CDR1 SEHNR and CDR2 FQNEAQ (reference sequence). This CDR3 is CASSAGQSYEQYF. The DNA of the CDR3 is TGTGCCAGCAGCGCCGGACAGTCCTACGAGCAGTACTTC.

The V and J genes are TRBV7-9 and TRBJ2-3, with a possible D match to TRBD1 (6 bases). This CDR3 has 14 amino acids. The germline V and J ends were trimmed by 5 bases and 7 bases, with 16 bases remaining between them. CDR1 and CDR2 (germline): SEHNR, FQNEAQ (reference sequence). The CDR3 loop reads CASSPSGAGYTQYF. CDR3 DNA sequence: TGTGCCAGCAGCCCCTCAGGGGCAGGATATACGCAGTATTTT. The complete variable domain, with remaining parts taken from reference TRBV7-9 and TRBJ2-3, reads DTGVSQNPRHKITKRGQNVTFRCDPISEHNRLYWYRQTLGQGPEFLTYFQNEAQLEKSRLLSDRFSAERPKGSFSTLEIQRTEQGDSAMYLCASSPSGAGYTQYFGPGTRLTVL.

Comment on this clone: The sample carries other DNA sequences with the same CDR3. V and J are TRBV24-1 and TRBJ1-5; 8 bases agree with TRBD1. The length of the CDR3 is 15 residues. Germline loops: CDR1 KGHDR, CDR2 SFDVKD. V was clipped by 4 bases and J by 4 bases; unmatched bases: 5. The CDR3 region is CATSDGQGLNQPQHF. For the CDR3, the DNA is TGTGCCACCAGTGACGGACAGGGTTTAAATCAGCCCCAGCATTTT.

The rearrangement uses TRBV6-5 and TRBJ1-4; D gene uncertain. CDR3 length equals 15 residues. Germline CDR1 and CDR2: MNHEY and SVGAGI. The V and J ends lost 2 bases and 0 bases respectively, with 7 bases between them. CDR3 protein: CASSYRSSTNEKLFF. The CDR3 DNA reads TGTGCCAGCAGTTACCGCAGTTCAACTAATGAAAAACTGTTTTTT.